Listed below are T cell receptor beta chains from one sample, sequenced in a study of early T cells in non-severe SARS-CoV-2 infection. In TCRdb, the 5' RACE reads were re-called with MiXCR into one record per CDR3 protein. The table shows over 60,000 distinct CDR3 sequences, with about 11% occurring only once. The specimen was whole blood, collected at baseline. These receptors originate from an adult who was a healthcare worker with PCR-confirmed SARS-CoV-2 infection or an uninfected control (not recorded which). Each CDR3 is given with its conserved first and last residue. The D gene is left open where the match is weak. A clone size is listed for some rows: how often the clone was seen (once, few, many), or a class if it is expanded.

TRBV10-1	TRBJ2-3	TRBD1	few	CASSEHRDSTQYF	TGCGCCAGCAGTGAGCACCGGGACAGCACGCAGTATTTT
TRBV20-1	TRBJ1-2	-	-	CSARTAKLFGYTF	TGCAGTGCTCGCACAGCCAAGCTCTTCGGCTACACCTTC
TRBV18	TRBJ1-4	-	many	CASSRSEGLHGEKLFF	TGTGCCAGCTCCCGATCAGAGGGCCTGCACGGTGAAAAACTGTTTTTT
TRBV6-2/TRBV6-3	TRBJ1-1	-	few	CASINAGGRTEAFF	TGTGCCAGCATTAACGCCGGGGGGAGGACTGAAGCTTTCTTT
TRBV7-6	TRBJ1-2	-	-	CASSPPAGFYTF	TGTGCCAGCAGCCCACCAGCCGGTTTCTACACCTTC
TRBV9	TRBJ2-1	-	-	CASSAWDGSYNEQFF	TGTGCCAGCAGCGCTTGGGACGGATCCTACAATGAGCAGTTCTTC
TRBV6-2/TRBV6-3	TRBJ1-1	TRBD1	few	CASSSGTGQGEAFF	TGTGCCAGCAGTTCGGGGACAGGTCAAGGGGAAGCTTTCTTT
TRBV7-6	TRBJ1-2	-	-	CASSQIDTDYGYTF	TGTGCCAGCAGCCAAATTGACACAGACTATGGCTACACCTTC
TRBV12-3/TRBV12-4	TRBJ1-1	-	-	CASSSTVGTEAFF	TGTGCCAGCAGTTCGACAGTAGGCACTGAAGCTTTCTTT
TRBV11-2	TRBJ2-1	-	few	CASSLAGFEQFF	TGTGCCAGCAGCCTAGCAGGGTTTGAGCAGTTCTTC
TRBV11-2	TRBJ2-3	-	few	CASSPGWRLADTQYF	TGTGCCAGCAGCCCGGGATGGAGATTAGCAGATACGCAGTATTTT
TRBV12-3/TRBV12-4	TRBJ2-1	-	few	CASSLAHLSRGDRHF	TGTGCCAGCAGTTTAGCGCATCTGTCGCGCGGGGACAGACACTTC
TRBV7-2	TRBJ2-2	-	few	CASSLLPPNTGELFF	TGTGCCAGCAGCTTATTACCCCCGAACACCGGGGAGCTGTTTTTT
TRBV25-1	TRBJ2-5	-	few	CASSDPTPSPKETQYF	TGTGCCAGCAGTGACCCTACCCCCAGCCCTAAAGAGACCCAGTACTTC
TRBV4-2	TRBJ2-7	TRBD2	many	CASSQLLGTSAYEQYF	TGTGCCAGCAGCCAACTTTTGGGGACTAGCGCCTACGAGCAGTACTTC
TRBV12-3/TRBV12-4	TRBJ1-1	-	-	CASRPSGSQTEAFF	TGTGCCAGCAGGCCCTCAGGGAGTCAAACTGAAGCTTTCTTT
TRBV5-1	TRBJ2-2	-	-	CASSIELPPAGELFF	TGCGCCAGCAGCATCGAACTTCCCCCCGCCGGGGAGCTGTTTTTT
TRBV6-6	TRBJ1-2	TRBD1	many	CASIITGGVNYGYTF	TGTGCCAGCATCATAACAGGGGGAGTTAACTATGGCTACACCTTC
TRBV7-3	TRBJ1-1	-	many	CASSKGISDTEAFF	TGTGCCAGCAGCAAAGGCATTTCAGACACTGAAGCTTTCTTT
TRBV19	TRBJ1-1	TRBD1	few	CASKLGQGGPEAFF	TGTGCCAGTAAGCTTGGACAGGGAGGGCCTGAAGCTTTCTTT
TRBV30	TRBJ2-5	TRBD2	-	CAWSVRGGKETQYF	TGTGCCTGGAGTGTACGCGGGGGAAAGGAGACCCAGTACTTC
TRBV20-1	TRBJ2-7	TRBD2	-	CSAAGLAGALGYEQYF	TGCAGTGCTGCGGGACTAGCGGGGGCCCTCGGGTACGAGCAGTACTTC
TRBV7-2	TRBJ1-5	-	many	CASSLVAGHNQPQHF	TGTGCCAGCAGCTTAGTAGCGGGCCACAATCAGCCCCAGCATTTT
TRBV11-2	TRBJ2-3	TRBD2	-	CASSFKRGGTDTQYF	TGTGCCAGCAGCTTCAAGCGGGGGGGCACAGATACGCAGTATTTT
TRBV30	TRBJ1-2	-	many	CALWKGLHEGYTF	TGTGCCCTCTGGAAGGGACTGCATGAGGGCTACACCTTC
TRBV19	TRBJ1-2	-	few	CASTDLTVLGGYTF	TGTGCCAGTACTGATCTGACAGTTCTCGGTGGCTACACCTTC
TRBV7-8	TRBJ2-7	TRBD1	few	CASSRDRNYEQYF	TGTGCCAGCAGCAGGGACAGGAACTACGAGCAGTACTTC
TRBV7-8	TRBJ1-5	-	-	CASSLIGQRNQPQHF	TGTGCCAGCAGCTTAATCGGACAGAGAAATCAGCCCCAGCATTTT
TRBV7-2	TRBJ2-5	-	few	CASTLSHLGTQYF	TGTGCCAGCACATTAAGTCACCTCGGGACCCAGTACTTC
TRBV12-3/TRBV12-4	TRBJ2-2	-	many	CASSLSPRAGELFF	TGTGCCAGCAGCCTCAGCCCCCGGGCCGGGGAGCTGTTTTTT
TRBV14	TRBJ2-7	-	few	CASSQEAVGVAYEQYF	TGTGCCAGCAGCCAAGAAGCTGTAGGGGTTGCCTACGAGCAGTACTTC